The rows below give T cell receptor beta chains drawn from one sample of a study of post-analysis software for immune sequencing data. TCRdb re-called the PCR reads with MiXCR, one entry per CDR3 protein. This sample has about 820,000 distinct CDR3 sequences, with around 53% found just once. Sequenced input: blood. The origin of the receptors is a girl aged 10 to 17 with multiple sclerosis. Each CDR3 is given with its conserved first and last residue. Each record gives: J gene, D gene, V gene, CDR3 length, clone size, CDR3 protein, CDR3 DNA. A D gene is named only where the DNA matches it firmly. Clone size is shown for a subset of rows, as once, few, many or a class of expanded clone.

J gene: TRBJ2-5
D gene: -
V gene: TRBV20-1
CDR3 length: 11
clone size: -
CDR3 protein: CSARSLETQYF
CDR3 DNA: TGCAGTGCTCGGAGCCTCGAGACCCAGTACTTC

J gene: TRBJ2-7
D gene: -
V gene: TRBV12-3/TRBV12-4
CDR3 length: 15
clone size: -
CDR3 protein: CASSLQGSLTYEQYF
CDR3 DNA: TGTGCCAGCAGTTTACAGGGGAGTCTGACCTACGAGCAGTACTTC

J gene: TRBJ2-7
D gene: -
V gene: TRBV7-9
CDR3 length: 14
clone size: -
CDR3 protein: CASSLAREFNEQYF
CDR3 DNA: TGTGCCAGCAGCTTAGCTCGGGAGTTTAACGAGCAGTACTTC

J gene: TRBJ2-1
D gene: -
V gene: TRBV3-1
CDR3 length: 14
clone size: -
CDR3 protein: CASSPELRRTEQFF
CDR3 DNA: TGTGCCAGCAGCCCCGAGCTCAGAAGGACCGAGCAGTTCTTC

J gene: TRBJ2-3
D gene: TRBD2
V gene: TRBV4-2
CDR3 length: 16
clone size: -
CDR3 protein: CASSQGTSGGTDTQYF
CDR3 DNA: TGTGCCAGCAGCCAAGGCACTAGCGGGGGCACAGATACGCAGTATTTT

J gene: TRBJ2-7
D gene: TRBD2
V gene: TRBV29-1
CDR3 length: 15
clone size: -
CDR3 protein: CSVIRTSGSPYEQYF
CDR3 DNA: TGCAGCGTTATCCGGACTAGCGGCTCACCCTACGAGCAGTACTTC

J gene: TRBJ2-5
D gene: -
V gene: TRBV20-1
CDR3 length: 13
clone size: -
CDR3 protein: CSAPEGGRVTQYF
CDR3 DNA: TGCAGTGCTCCGGAGGGGGGCCGGGTGACCCAGTACTTC

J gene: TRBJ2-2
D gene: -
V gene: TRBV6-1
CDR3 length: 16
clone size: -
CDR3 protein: CASSEARLTNTGELFF
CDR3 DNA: TGTGCCAGCAGTGAAGCCAGGCTAACGAACACCGGGGAGCTGTTTTTT

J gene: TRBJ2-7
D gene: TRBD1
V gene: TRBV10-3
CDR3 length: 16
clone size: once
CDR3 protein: CATFGTGERDSYEQYF
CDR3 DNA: TGTGCTACATTTGGGACAGGGGAGAGGGACTCCTACGAGCAGTACTTC

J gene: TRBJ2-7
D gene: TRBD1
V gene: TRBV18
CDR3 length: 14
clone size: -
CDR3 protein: CASSPGTDTYEQYF
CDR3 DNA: TGCGCCAGCAGCCCCGGGACAGACACTTACGAGCAGTACTTC

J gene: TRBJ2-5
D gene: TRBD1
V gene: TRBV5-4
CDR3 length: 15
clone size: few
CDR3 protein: CASSPGTGDVETQYF
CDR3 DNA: TGTGCCAGCAGCCCCGGGACAGGGGACGTAGAGACCCAGTACTTC

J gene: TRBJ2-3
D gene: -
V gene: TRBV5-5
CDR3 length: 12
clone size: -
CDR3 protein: CASNILQDTQYF
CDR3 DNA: TGTGCCAGCAATATTCTACAAGATACGCAGTATTTT

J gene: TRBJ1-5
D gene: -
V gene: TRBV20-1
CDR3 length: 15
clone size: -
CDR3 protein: CSAGVPLTGNQPQHF
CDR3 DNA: TGCAGTGCCGGCGTACCTCTTACCGGCAATCAGCCCCAGCATTTT